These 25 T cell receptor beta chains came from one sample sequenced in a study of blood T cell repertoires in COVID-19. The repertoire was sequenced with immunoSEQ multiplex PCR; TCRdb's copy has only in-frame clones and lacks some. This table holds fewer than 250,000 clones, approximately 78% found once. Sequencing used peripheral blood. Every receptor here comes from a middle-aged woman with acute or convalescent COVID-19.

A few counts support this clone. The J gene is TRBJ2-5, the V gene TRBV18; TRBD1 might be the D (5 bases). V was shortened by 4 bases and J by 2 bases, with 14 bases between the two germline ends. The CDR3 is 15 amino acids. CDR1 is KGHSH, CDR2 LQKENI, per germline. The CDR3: CASSRGTGGQETQYF. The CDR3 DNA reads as TGTGCCAGCTCACGGGGCACGGGTGGACAAGAGACCCAGTACTTC.

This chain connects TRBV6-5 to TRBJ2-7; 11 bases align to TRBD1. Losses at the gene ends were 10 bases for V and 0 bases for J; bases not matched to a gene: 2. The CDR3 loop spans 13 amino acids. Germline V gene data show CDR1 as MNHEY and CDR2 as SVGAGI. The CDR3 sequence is CATGTGGSYEQYF. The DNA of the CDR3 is TGTGCCACCGGGACAGGGGGCTCCTACGAGCAGTACTTC.

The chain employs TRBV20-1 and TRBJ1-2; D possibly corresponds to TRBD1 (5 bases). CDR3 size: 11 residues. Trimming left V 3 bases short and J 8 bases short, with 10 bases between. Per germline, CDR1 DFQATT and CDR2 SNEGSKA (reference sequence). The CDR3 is CSARGGGGYTF. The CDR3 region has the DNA TGCAGTGCTAGGGGGGGAGGGGGCTACACCTTC.

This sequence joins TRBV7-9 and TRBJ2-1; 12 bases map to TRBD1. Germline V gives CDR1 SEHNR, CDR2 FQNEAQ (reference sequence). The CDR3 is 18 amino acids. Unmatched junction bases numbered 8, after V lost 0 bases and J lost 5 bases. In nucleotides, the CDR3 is TGTGCCAGCAGCTTAGCTAGGGGACAGGGGGCGCTGAACAATGAGCAGTTCTTC. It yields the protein CASSLARGQGALNNEQFF.

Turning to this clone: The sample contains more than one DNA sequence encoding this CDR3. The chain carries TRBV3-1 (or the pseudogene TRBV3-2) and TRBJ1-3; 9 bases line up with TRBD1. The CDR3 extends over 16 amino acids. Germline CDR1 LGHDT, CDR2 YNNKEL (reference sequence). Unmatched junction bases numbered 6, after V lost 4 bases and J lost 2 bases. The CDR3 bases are TGTGCCAGCAGCCTTTCTAGGACAGGGGCTGGAAACACCATATATTTT. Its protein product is CASSLSRTGAGNTIYF.

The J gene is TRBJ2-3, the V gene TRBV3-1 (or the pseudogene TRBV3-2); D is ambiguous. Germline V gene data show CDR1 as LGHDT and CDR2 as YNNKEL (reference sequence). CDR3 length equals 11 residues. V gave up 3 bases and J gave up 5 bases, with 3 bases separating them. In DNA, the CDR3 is TGTGCCAGCAGCCATATAGATACGCAGTATTTT. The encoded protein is CASSHIDTQYF.

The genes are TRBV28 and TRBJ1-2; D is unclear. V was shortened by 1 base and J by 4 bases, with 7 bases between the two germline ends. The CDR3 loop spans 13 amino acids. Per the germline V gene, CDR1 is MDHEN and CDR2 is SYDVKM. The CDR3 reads CASSLSSSYGYTF. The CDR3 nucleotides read TGTGCCAGCAGTTTATCCAGTTCCTATGGCTACACCTTC.

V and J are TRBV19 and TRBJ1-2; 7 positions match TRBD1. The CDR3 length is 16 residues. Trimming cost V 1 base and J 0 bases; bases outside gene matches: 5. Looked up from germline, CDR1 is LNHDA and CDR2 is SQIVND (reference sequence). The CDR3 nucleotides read TGTGCCAGTAGTATAGGCGACAGGGTCGCTAACTATGGCTACACCTTC. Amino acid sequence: CASSIGDRVANYGYTF.

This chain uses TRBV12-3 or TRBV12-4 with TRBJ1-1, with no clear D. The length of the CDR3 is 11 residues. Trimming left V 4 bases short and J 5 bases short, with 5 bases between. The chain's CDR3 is CASSSGTEAFF. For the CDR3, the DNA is TGTGCCAGCAGTTCGGGAACTGAAGCTTTCTTT.

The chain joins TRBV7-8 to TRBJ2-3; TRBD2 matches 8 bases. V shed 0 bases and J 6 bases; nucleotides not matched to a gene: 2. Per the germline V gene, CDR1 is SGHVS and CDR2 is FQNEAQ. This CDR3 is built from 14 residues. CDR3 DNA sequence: TGTGCCAGCAGCTTAGCGGGACTAGGGGATACGCAGTATTTT. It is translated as CASSLAGLGDTQYF.

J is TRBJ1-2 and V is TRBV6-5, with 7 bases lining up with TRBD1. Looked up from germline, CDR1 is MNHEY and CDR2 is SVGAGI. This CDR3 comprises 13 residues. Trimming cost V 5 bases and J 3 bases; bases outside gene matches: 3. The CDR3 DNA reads TGTGCCAGCAGTACCGACAGGGACTATGGCTACACCTTC. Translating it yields CASSTDRDYGYTF.

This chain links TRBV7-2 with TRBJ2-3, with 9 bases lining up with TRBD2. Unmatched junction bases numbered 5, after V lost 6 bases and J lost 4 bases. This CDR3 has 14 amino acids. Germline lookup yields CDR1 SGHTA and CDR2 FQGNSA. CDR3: CASRGGGAPDTQYF. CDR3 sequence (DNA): TGTGCCAGCAGAGGCGGGGGGGCCCCAGATACGCAGTATTTT.

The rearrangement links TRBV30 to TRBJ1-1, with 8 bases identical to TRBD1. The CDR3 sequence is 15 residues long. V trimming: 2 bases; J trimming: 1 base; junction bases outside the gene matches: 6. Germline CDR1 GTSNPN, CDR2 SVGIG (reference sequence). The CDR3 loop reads CAWSRRTGRNTEAFF. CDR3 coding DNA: TGTGCCTGGAGTCGGAGGACAGGGAGGAACACTGAAGCTTTCTTT.

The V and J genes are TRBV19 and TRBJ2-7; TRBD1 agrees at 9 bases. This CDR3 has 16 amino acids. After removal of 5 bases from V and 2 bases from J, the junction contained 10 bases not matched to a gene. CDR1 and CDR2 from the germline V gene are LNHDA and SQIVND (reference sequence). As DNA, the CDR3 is TGTGCCAGTAGTCCCAAGCCCGGGACAGGGACCTACGAGCAGTACTTC. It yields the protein CASSPKPGTGTYEQYF.

The CDR3 region is CASSPDRPRGNSPLHF. The CDR3 nucleotides are TGTGCCAGCAGCCCGGACAGACCCCGGGGTAATTCACCCCTCCACTTT. The chain is built from TRBV13 and TRBJ1-6, with D perhaps TRBD1 (6 bases). The CDR3 loop spans 16 amino acids. The V gene lost 5 bases and the J gene lost 6 bases, with 17 bases spanning the gap. The germline gives CDR1 PRHDT, CDR2 FYEKMQ (reference sequence).

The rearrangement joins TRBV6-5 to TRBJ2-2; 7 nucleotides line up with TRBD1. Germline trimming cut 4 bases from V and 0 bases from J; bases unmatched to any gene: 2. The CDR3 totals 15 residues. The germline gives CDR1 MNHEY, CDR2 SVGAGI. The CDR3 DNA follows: TGTGCCAGCAGTTGGGACAGCGCGAACACCGGGGAGCTGTTTTTT. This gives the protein CASSWDSANTGELFF.

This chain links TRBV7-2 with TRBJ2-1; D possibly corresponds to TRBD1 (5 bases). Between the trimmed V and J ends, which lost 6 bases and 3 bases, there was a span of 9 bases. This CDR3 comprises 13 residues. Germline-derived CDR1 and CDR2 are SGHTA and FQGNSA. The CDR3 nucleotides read TGTGCCAGCAGTCCCCAGGGCTACAATGAGCAGTTCTTC. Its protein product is CASSPQGYNEQFF.

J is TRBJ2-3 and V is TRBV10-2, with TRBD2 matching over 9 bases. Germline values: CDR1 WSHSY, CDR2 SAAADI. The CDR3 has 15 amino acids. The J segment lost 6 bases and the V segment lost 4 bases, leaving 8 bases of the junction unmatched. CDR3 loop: CASSAPSGVGDTQYF. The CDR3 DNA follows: TGCGCCAGCAGTGCTCCTAGCGGGGTTGGGGATACGCAGTATTTT.

The CDR3 sequence: CASSLATGGAEKLFF. The CDR3, as DNA: TGTGCCAGCAGCTTAGCGACAGGGGGGGCTGAAAAACTGTTTTTT. The rearrangement links TRBV11-2 to TRBJ1-4, with 9 bases that match TRBD1. Germline V gene sequence: CDR1 SGHAT, CDR2 FQNNGV. V shed 1 base and J 7 bases; nucleotides not matched to a gene: 4. The CDR3 totals 15 residues.

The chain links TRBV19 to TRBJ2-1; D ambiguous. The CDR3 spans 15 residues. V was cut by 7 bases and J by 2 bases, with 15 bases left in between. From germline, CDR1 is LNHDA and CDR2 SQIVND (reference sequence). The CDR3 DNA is TGTGCCAGTACCGAGAGGTTCGGTACCTACAATGAGCAGTTCTTC. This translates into CASTERFGTYNEQFF. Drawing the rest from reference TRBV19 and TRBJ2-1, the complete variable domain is DGGITQSPKYLFRKEGQNVTLSCEQNLNHDAMYWYRQDPGQGLRLIYYSQIVNDFQKGDIAEGYSVSREKKESFPLTVTSAQKNPTAFYLCASTERFGTYNEQFFGPGTRLTVL.

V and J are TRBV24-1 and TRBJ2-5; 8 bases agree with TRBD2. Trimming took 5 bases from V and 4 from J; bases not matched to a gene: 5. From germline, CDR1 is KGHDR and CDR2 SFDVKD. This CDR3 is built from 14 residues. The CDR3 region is CATSASREGETQYF. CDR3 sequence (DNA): TGTGCCACCAGTGCCTCCCGGGAGGGAGAGACCCAGTACTTC.

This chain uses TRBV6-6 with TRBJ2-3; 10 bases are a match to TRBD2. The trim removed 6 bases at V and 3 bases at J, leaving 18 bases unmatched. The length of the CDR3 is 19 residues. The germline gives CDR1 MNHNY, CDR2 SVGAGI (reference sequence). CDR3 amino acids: CASRRRDTSLLAGTDTQYF. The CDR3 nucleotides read TGTGCCAGCAGGCGACGGGACACCAGTCTACTAGCGGGGACAGATACGCAGTATTTT.

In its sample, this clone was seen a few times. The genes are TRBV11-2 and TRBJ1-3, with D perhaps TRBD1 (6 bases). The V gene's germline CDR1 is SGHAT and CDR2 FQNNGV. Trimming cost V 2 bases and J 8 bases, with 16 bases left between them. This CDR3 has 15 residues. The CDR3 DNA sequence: TGTGCCAGCAGCTTACGGCAGGGGATTAGAGACACCATATATTTT. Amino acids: CASSLRQGIRDTIYF.

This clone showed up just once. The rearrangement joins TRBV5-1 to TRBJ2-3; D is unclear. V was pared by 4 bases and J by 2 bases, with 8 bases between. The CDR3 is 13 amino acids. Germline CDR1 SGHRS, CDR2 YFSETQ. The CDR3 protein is CASSATLTDTQYF. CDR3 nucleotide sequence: TGCGCCAGCAGCGCTACCCTCACAGATACGCAGTATTTT.

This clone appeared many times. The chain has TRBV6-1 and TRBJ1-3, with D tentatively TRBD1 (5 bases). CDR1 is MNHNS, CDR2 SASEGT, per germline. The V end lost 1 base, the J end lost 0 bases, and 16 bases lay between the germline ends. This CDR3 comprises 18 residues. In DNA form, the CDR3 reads TGTGCCAGCAGTGAAGAGTTCCCGGACACACTCTCTGGAAACACCATATATTTT. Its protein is CASSEEFPDTLSGNTIYF.